Shown below are 24 T cell receptor beta chains from a single sample sequenced in a study of blood T cell repertoires in COVID-19. Libraries were prepared by immunoSEQ multiplex PCR; TCRdb keeps only in-frame clonotypes and omits some of them. The table has about 100,000 clones, about 77% seen once. The sequencing input was peripheral blood. These TCRs come from a woman in her 70s with acute or convalescent COVID-19.

This chain links TRBV30 with TRBJ2-2; TRBD1 agrees at 7 bases. Germline trimming cut 3 bases from V and 5 bases from J; bases unmatched to any gene: 3. Per germline, CDR1 GTSNPN and CDR2 SVGIG (reference sequence). This CDR3 is built from 13 residues. The CDR3 here is CAWSYRGTGELFF. For the CDR3, the DNA is TGTGCCTGGAGCTACAGGGGTACCGGGGAGCTGTTTTTT.

The chain is built from TRBV2 and TRBJ1-6, with unresolved D. The CDR3 has 15 amino acids. Germline CDR1 and CDR2: SNHLY and FYNNEI. Trimming cost V 7 bases and J 2 bases, with 12 bases left between them. The CDR3 sequence is CASTPVVPYNSPLHF. The CDR3 bases are TGTGCCAGCACCCCCGTAGTACCCTATAATTCACCCCTCCACTTT.

This sequence joins TRBV24-1 and TRBJ2-3; D is possibly TRBD2 (5 bases). V was pared by 8 bases and J by 2 bases, with 13 bases between. The CDR3 consists of 14 residues. Looked up from germline, CDR1 is KGHDR and CDR2 is SFDVKD. In DNA form, the CDR3 reads TGTGCCACCACTGCCTCGGAGGACACAGATACGCAGTATTTT. Amino acids: CATTASEDTDTQYF.

The chain couples TRBV3-1 (or the pseudogene TRBV3-2) to TRBJ1-4, with a weak D call TRBD1 (6 bases). CDR3 length: 18 residues. Germline CDR1 and CDR2: LGHDT and YNNKEL (reference sequence). V was clipped by 3 bases and J by 7 bases, with 24 bases between them. DNA of the CDR3: TGTGCCAGCAGCCAGGCAAAGTTCCAGGGGAGGGTCTTTGAAAAACTGTTTTTT. It specifies CASSQAKFQGRVFEKLFF.

The genes are TRBV12-3 or TRBV12-4 and TRBJ1-2; no definite D call. Between the trimmed V and J ends, which lost 6 bases and 4 bases, there was a span of 9 bases. The CDR3 covers 12 residues. The CDR3 region has the DNA TGTGCCAGCAGGACTGACCCCTATGGCTACACCTTC. Residues: CASRTDPYGYTF.

The chain links TRBV5-8 to TRBJ1-1; D perhaps matches TRBD1 (6 bases). The CDR3 is 14 amino acids. Trimming left V 5 bases short and J 5 bases short, with 16 bases between. Germline loops: CDR1 SGHTS, CDR2 YDEGEE. Here the CDR3 DNA reads TGTGCCAGCAGACAATCCAGTAGGGGGACTGAAGCTTTCTTT. Amino acid sequence: CASRQSSRGTEAFF.

This chain uses TRBV6-5 with TRBJ1-2; D is perhaps TRBD1 (5 bases). This CDR3 contains 15 residues. Trimming shortened V by 6 bases and J by 6 bases, and 20 bases separated the two germline ends. CDR1 MNHEY and CDR2 SVGAGI come from the germline V gene. The CDR3 protein is CASRGAVGQGNGYTF. DNA of the CDR3: TGTGCCAGCAGAGGAGCTGTGGGCCAGGGCAATGGCTACACCTTC.

The chain employs TRBV3-1 (or the pseudogene TRBV3-2) and TRBJ1-5; D not certain. The germline V gene encodes CDR1 LGHDT and CDR2 YNNKEL (reference sequence). V gave up 3 bases and J gave up 4 bases, with 7 bases separating them. This CDR3 is built from 13 residues. The CDR3 sequence: CASSQTGNQPQHF. Here the CDR3 DNA reads TGTGCCAGCAGCCAGACGGGGAATCAGCCCCAGCATTTT.

CDR3 coding DNA: TGTGCCAGCAGTGATTGGGGGACAGGGCCCTCCTCTGGGGCCAACGTCCTGACTTTC. As protein: CASSDWGTGPSSGANVLTF. The V gene is TRBV2, the J gene TRBJ2-6; TRBD1 matches at 9 bases. Trimming at V came to 3 bases and at J to 0 bases, leaving 9 bases not matched to a gene. Germline V gene lookup returns CDR1 SNHLY and CDR2 FYNNEI. This CDR3 spans 19 amino acids.

The V gene is TRBV5-1, the J gene TRBJ1-2; 8 bases agree with TRBD1. V lost 0 bases to trimming and J lost 7 bases; unmatched junction nucleotides: 8. The CDR3 has 15 amino acids. Germline-derived CDR1 and CDR2 are SGHRS and YFSETQ. CDR3 DNA sequence: TGCGCCAGCAGCTTGGGGAGTTCAGGGGGCCCTGGCTACACCTTC. Protein sequence: CASSLGSSGGPGYTF.

The rearrangement uses TRBV6-2 or TRBV6-3 and TRBJ2-1; 13 nucleotides agree with TRBD2. This CDR3 region has 18 residues. The V gene end was trimmed by 6 bases and the J gene end by 4 bases; junction bases not matched to a gene: 12. Germline V gene sequence: CDR1 MNHEY, CDR2 SVGEGT. CDR3 amino acids: CASSSYRLAGGQYNEQFF. The CDR3 nucleotides are TGTGCCAGCAGCTCCTACCGACTAGCGGGGGGTCAATACAATGAGCAGTTCTTC.

V and J are TRBV9 and TRBJ2-1, with D perhaps TRBD2 (7 bases). The CDR3 has 15 residues. V was pared by 4 bases and J by 7 bases, with 18 bases between. Per germline, CDR1 SGDLS and CDR2 YYNGEE. As DNA, the CDR3 is TGTGCCAGCAGCCCCCGGTGGGGGGGGGCGAATGAGCAGTTCTTC. Translated: CASSPRWGGANEQFF.

V usage is TRBV9 and J usage is TRBJ1-1, with 7 bases matching TRBD1. Germline loops: CDR1 SGDLS, CDR2 YYNGEE. V trimming: 4 bases; J trimming: 2 bases; junction bases outside the gene matches: 8. The CDR3 extends over 15 amino acids. CDR3 in amino acids: CASSPYGTVNTEAFF. The DNA of the CDR3 is TGTGCCAGCAGCCCTTATGGGACAGTTAACACTGAAGCTTTCTTT.

This rearrangement joins TRBV6-5 to TRBJ1-1; TRBD1 agrees at 7 bases. The CDR3 sequence is 14 residues long. Losses at the gene ends were 5 bases for V and 7 bases for J; bases not matched to a gene: 10. Looked up from germline, CDR1 is MNHEY and CDR2 is SVGAGI. The CDR3 loop reads CASSPPQGRIEAFF. CDR3 bases: TGTGCCAGCAGTCCTCCACAGGGGCGGATTGAAGCTTTCTTT.

This clone appeared many times. V is TRBV11-1 and J is TRBJ1-2; 7 bases are shared with TRBD1. With 5 bases clipped from V and 4 bases from J, the junction kept 10 bases outside the gene matches. CDR1 and CDR2 (germline): SGHAT, FQDESV (reference sequence). This CDR3 contains 15 residues. The CDR3 region has the DNA TGTGCCAGCAGCCAAGCAGGGGGGAGCGGCTATGGCTACACCTTC. Amino acids: CASSQAGGSGYGYTF.

The V gene is TRBV5-1, the J gene TRBJ1-5; 9 nucleotides agree with TRBD1. The CDR3 has 15 residues. After removal of 4 bases from V and 7 bases from J, the junction contained 9 bases not matched to a gene. Germline CDR1 reads SGHRS; CDR2 reads YFSETQ. The CDR3 coding sequence is TGCGCCAGCAGCCCGACAGGGGGGACCGAGCAGCCCCAGCATTTT. It encodes CASSPTGGTEQPQHF.

The rearrangement uses TRBV7-2 and TRBJ2-1; 7 nucleotides align to TRBD1. CDR1 and CDR2 from the germline V gene are SGHTA and FQGNSA. The CDR3 runs 16 residues. Trimming cost V 4 bases and J 5 bases; bases outside gene matches: 11. The CDR3 loop is CASSSAQTGHNNEQFF. For the CDR3, the DNA is TGTGCCAGCAGCTCCGCGCAGACAGGGCACAACAATGAGCAGTTCTTC.

The chain employs TRBV25-1 and TRBJ1-3; maybe TRBD1 (5 bases). Germline values: CDR1 MGHDK, CDR2 SYGVNS. The CDR3 spans 14 residues. The V gene lost 7 bases and the J gene lost 2 bases, with 12 bases spanning the gap. The CDR3 spells CASIPWGTGNTIYF. CDR3 sequence (DNA): TGTGCCAGCATCCCATGGGGCACTGGAAACACCATATATTTT. Full variable domain (outside the CDR3, taken from reference TRBV25-1 and TRBJ1-3): EADIYQTPRYLVIGTGKKITLECSQTMGHDKMYWYQQDPGMELHLIHYSYGVNSTEKGDLSSESTVSRIRTEHFPLTLESARPSHTSQYLCASIPWGTGNTIYFGEGSWLTVV.

The rearrangement links TRBV24-1 to TRBJ2-1; D may be TRBD2 (5 bases). Trimming removed 4 bases from V and 6 bases from J, with 12 bases in between. This CDR3 region has 14 residues. CDR1 and CDR2 from the germline V gene are KGHDR and SFDVKD. The CDR3 DNA sequence: TGTGCCACCAGTGAGAGGGAAGGATTCAATGAGCAGTTCTTC. Encoded protein: CATSEREGFNEQFF.

The V and J genes are TRBV5-4 and TRBJ2-2; 8 bases map to TRBD2. Per the germline V gene, CDR1 is SGHNT and CDR2 is YYREEE (reference sequence). The CDR3 is 16 amino acids. V gave up 4 bases and J gave up 2 bases; unmatched junction bases: 7. DNA of the CDR3: TGTGCCAGCAGCCCGAGAGCGGGGGCTAACACCGGGGAGCTGTTTTTT. It is translated as CASSPRAGANTGELFF.

The chain links TRBV2 to TRBJ2-3; no reliable D call. Trimming pared 2 bases from V and 4 bases from J, leaving 10 bases between. Per the germline V gene, CDR1 is SNHLY and CDR2 is FYNNEI. The CDR3 length is 14 residues. The CDR3 nucleotides are TGTGCCAGCAGTGAAATGTGGGCAGCAGATACGCAGTATTTT. Encoded protein: CASSEMWAADTQYF.

The chain uses TRBV7-9 and TRBJ1-2, with D unclear. Looked up from germline, CDR1 is SEHNR and CDR2 is FQNEAQ (reference sequence). V was clipped by 5 bases and J by 8 bases, with 15 bases between them. The CDR3 extends over 13 amino acids. CDR3: CASSLDLLWGYTF. The CDR3 nucleotides are TGTGCCAGCAGCCTAGACTTACTCTGGGGCTACACCTTC.

The chain joins TRBV27 to TRBJ1-6, with a weak D call TRBD1 (6 bases). The CDR3 loop spans 15 amino acids. The germline V gene encodes CDR1 MNHEY and CDR2 SMNVEV (reference sequence). Trimming took off 11 bases at V and 3 bases at J, with 17 bases between the two ends. CDR3 protein: CASQDRLYYNSPLHF. The CDR3 DNA reads TGTGCCTCTCAGGACAGATTATACTATAATTCACCCCTCCACTTT.

This rearrangement joins TRBV11-1 to TRBJ2-1; 7 bases fit TRBD2. Germline V lookup: CDR1 SGHAT, CDR2 FQDESV (reference sequence). V was clipped by 3 bases and J by 12 bases; unmatched bases: 8. The CDR3 sequence is 13 residues long. The CDR3, as DNA: TGTGCCAGCAGCTTCGCCAAGCGGGGTCCGCAGTTCTTC. Translated, it gives CASSFAKRGPQFF.